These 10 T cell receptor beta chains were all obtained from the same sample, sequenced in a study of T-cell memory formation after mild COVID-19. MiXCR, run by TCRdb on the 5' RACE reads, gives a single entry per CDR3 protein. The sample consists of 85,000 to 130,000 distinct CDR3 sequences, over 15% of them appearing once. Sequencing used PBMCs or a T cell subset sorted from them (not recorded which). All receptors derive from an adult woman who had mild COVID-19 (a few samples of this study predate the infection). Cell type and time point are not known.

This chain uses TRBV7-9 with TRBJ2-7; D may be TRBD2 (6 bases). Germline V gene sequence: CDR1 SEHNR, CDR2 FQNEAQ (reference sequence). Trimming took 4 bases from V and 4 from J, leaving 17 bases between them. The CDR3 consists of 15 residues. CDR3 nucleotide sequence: TGTGCCAGCAGCTCATTAGTGGGACTGGTGTACGAGCAGTACTTC. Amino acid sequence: CASSSLVGLVYEQYF.

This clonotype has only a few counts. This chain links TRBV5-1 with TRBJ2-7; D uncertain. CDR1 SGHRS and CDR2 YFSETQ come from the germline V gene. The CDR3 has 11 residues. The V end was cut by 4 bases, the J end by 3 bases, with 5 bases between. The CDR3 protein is CASSEYYEQYF. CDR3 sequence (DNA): TGCGCCAGCAGCGAGTACTACGAGCAGTACTTC.

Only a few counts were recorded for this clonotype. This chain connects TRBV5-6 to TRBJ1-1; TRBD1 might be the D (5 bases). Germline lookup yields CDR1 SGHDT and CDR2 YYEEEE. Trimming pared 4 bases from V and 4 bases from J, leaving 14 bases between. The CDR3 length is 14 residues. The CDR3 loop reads CASSPIPGPTEAFF. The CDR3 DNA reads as TGTGCCAGCAGCCCCATACCGGGACCCACTGAAGCTTTCTTT.

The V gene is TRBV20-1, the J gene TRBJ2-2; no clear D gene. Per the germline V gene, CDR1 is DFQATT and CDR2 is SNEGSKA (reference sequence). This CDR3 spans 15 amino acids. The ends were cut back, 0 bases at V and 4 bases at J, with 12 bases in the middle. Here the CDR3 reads CSARDSNRITGELFF. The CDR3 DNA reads TGCAGTGCTAGAGATAGTAATAGGATCACCGGGGAGCTGTTTTTT.

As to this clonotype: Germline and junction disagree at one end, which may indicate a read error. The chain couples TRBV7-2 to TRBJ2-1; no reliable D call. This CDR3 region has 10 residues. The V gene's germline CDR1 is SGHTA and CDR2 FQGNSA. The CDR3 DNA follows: TGTGCCAGCAAAGTAGGTCCCGGGCTCTTC. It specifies CASKVGPGLF.

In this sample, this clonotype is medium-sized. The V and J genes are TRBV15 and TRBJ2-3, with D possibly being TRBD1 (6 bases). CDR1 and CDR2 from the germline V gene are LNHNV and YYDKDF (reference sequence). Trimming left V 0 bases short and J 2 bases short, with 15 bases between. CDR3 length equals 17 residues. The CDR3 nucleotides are TGTGCCACCAGCAGAGATCGATTGGGGGCCTCCACAGATACGCAGTATTTT. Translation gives CATSRDRLGASTDTQYF.

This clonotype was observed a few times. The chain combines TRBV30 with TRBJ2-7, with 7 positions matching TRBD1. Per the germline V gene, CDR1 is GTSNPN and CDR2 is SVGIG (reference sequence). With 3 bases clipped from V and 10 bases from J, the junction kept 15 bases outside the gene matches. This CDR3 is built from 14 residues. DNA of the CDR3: TGTGCCTGGAGCTACCGCACCCTCGACAGGGACCAGTACTTC. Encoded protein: CAWSYRTLDRDQYF. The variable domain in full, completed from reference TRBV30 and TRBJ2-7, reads SQTIHQWPATLVQPVGSPLSLECTVEGTSNPNLYWYRQAAGRGLQLLFYSVGIGQISSEVPQNLSASRPQDRQFILSSKKLLLSDSGFYLCAWSYRTLDRDQYFGPGTRLTVT.

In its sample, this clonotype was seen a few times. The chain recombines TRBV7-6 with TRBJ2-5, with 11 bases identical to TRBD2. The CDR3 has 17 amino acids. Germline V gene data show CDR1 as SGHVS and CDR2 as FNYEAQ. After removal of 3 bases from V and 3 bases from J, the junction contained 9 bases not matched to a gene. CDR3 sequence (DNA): TGTGCCAGCAGCTTGCCTCCTAGCGGGGGGTTCAAAGAGACCCAGTACTTC. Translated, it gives CASSLPPSGGFKETQYF.

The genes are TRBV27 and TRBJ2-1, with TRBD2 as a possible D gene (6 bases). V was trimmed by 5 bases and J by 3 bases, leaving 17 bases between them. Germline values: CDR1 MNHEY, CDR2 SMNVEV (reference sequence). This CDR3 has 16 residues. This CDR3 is CASSPDSSAGYNEQFF. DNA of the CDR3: TGTGCCAGCAGTCCCGACTCTAGCGCGGGCTACAATGAGCAGTTCTTC.

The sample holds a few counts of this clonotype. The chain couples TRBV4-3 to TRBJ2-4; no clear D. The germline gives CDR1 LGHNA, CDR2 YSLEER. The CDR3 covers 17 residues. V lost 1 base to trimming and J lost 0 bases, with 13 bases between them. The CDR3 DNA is TGCGCCAGCAGCCAAGGGTTAAGAGGCTTAGCCAAAAACATTCAGTACTTC. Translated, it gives CASSQGLRGLAKNIQYF.